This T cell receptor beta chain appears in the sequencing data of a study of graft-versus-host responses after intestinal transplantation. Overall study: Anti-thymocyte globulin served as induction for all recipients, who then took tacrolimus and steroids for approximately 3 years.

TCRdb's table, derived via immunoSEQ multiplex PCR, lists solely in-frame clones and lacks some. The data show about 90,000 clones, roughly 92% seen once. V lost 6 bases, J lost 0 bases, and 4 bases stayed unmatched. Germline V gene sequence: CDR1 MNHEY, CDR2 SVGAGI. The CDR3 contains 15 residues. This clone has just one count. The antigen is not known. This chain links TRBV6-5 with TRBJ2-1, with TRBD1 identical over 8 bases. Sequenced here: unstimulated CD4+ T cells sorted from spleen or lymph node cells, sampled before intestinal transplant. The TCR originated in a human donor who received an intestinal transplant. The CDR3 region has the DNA TGTGCCAGCAGAAACAGGGGGAACTCCTACAATGAGCAGTTCTTC. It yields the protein CASRNRGNSYNEQFF.